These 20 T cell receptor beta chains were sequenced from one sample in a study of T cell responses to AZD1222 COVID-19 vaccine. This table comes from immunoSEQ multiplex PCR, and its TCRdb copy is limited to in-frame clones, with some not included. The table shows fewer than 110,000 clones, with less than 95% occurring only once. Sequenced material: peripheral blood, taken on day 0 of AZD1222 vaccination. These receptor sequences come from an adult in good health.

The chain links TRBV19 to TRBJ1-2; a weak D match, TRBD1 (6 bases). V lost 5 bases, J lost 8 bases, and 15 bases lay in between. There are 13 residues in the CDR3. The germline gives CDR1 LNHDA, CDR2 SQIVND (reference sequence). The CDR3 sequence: CASSAQGIGGYTF. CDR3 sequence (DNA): TGTGCCAGTAGTGCCCAGGGGATTGGAGGCTACACCTTC.

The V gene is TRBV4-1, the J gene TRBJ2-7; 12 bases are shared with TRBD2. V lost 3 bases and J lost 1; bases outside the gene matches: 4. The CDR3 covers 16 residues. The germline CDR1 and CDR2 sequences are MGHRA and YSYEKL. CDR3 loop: CASSQASGGESYEQYF. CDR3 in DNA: TGCGCCAGCAGCCAGGCTAGCGGGGGGGAATCCTACGAGCAGTACTTC.

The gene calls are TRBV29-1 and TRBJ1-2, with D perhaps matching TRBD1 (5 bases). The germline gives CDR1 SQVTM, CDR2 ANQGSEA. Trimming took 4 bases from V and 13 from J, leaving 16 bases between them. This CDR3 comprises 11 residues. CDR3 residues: CSVVRRGSPTF. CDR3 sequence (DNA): TGCAGCGTTGTCAGGCGGGGGAGTCCCACCTTC.

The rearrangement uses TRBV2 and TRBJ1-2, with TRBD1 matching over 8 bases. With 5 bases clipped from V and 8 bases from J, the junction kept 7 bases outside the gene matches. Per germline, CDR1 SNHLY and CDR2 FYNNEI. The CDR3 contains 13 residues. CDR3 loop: CASSTQGAWGYTF. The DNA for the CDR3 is TGTGCCAGCAGTACCCAGGGGGCCTGGGGCTACACCTTC.

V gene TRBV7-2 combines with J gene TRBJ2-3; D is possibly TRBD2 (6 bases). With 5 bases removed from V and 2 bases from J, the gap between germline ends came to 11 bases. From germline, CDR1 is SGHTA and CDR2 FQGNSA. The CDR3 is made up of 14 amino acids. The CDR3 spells CASSPWDSTDTQYF. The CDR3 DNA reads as TGTGCCAGCAGCCCTTGGGACTCCACAGATACGCAGTATTTT. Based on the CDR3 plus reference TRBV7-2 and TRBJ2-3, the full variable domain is GAGVSQSPSNKVTEKGKDVELRCDPISGHTALYWYRQSLGQGLEFLIYFQGNSAPDKSGLPSDRFSAERTGGSVSTLTIQRTQQEDSAVYLCASSPWDSTDTQYFGPGTRLTVL.

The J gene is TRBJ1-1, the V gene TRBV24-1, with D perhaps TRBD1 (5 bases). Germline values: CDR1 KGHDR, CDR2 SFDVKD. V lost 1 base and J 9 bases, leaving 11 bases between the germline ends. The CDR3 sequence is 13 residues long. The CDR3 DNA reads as TGTGCCACCAGTGATTTAGCAGGGACCAAAGCTTTCTTT. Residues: CATSDLAGTKAFF.

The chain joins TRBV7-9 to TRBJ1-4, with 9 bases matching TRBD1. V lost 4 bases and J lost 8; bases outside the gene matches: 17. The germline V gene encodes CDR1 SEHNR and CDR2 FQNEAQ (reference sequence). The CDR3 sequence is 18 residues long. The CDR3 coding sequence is TGTGCCAGCAGCTCCGACAGGGGGGGGATCTTCGTGAAGGAAAAACTGTTTTTT. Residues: CASSSDRGGIFVKEKLFF. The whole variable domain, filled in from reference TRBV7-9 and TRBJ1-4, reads DTGVSQNPRHKITKRGQNVTFRCDPISEHNRLYWYRQTLGQGPEFLTYFQNEAQLEKSRLLSDRFSAERPKGSFSTLEIQRTEQGDSAMYLCASSSDRGGIFVKEKLFFGSGTQLSVL.

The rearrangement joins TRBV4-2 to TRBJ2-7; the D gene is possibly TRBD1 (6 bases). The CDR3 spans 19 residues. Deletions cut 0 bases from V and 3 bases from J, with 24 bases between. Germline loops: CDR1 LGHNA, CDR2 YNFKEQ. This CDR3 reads CASSQDPTASGTSGYEQYF. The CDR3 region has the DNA TGTGCCAGCAGCCAAGACCCAACCGCCTCCGGGACAAGTGGCTACGAGCAGTACTTC.

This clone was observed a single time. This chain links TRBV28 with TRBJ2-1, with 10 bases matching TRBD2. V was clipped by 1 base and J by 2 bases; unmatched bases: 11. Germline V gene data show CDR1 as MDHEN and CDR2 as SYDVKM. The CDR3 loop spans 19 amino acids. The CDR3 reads CASSLSLAGDGSAYNEQFF. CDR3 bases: TGTGCCAGCAGTTTATCCCTAGCGGGGGATGGGTCGGCCTACAATGAGCAGTTCTTC.

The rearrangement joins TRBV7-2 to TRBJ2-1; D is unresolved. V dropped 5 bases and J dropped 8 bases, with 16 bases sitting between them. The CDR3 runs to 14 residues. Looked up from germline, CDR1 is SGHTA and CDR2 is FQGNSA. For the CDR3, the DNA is TGTGCCAGCAGCCTAGACAATGGAGTCGATGAGCAGTTCTTC. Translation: CASSLDNGVDEQFF.

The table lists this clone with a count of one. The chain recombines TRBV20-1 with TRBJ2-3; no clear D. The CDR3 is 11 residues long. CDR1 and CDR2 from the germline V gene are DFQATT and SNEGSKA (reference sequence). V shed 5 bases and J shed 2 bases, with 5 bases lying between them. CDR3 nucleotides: TGCAGTGCTGTCTTCACAGATACGCAGTATTTT. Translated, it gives CSAVFTDTQYF.

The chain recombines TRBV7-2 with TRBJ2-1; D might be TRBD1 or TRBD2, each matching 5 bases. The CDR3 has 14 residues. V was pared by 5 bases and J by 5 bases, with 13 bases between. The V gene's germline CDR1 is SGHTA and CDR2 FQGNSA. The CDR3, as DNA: TGTGCCAGCAGCCCGACGGGACGGCACAATGAGCAGTTCTTC. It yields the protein CASSPTGRHNEQFF.

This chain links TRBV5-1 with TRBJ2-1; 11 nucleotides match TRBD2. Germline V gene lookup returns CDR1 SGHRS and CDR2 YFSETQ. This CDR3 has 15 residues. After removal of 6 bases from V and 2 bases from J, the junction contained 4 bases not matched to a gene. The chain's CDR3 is CASTFSGGAYNEQFF. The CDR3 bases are TGCGCCAGCACCTTTAGCGGGGGGGCCTACAATGAGCAGTTCTTC.

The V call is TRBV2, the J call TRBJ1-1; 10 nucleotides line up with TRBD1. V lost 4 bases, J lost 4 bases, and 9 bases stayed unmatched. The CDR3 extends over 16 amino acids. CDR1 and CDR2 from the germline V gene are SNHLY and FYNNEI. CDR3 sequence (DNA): TGTGCCAGCAGTGGGGACAGGGGAGGTCGTTTCACTGAAGCTTTCTTT. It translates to CASSGDRGGRFTEAFF.

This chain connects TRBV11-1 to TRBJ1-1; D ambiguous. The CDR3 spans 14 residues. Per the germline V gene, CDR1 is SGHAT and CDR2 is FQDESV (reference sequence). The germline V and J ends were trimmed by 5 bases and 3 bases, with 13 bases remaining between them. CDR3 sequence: CASSPSLAHTEAFF. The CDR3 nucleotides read TGTGCCAGCAGCCCAAGCCTGGCCCACACTGAAGCTTTCTTT.

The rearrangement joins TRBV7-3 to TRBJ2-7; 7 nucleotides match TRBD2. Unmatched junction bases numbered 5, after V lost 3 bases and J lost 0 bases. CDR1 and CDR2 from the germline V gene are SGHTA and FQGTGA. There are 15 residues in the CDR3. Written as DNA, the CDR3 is TGTGCCAGCAGCTTCCCGGGACTAAACTCCTACGAGCAGTACTTC. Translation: CASSFPGLNSYEQYF.

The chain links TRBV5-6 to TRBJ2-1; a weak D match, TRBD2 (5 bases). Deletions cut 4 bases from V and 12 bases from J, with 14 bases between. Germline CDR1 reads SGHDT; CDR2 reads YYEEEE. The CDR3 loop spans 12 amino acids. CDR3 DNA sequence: TGTGCCAGCAGCCTGGGGAGTGTACTGCAGTTCTTC. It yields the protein CASSLGSVLQFF.

DNA of the CDR3: TGTGCCAGTAGTCCGTCACTAGGAGGTTTAACAAACACGCAGTATTTT. Its protein is CASSPSLGGLTNTQYF. This rearrangement joins TRBV19 to TRBJ2-3; weak D call: TRBD2 (5 bases). In germline, CDR1 is LNHDA, CDR2 SQIVND (reference sequence). The CDR3 loop spans 16 amino acids. The ends were cut back, 5 bases at V and 9 bases at J, with 24 bases in the middle.

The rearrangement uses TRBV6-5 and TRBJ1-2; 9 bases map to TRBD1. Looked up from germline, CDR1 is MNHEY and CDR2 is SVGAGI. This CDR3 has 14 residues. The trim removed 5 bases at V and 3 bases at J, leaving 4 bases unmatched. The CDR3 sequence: CASSRTGEDYGYTF. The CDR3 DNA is TGTGCCAGCAGTCGGACAGGGGAAGACTATGGCTACACCTTC.

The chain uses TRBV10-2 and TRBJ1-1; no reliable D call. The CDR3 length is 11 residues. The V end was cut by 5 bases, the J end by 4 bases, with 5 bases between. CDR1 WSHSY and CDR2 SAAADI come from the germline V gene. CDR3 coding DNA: TGCGCCAGCAGTAGAGCCACTGAAGCTTTCTTT. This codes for CASSRATEAFF.